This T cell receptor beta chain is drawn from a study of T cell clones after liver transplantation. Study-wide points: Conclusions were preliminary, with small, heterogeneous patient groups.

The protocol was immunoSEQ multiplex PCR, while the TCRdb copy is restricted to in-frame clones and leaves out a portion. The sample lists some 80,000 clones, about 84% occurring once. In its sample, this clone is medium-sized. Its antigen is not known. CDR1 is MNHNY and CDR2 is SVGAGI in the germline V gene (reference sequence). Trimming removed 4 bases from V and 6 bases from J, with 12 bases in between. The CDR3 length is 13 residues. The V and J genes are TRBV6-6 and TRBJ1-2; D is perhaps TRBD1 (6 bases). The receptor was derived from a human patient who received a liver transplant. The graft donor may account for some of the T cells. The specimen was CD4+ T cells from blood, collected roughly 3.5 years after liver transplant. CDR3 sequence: CASSSSQGNGYTF. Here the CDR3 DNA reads TGTGCCAGCAGTTCTTCCCAGGGGAATGGCTACACCTTC.